The 18 T cell receptor beta chains listed next were all sequenced from one sample in a study of T cell responses to AZD1222 COVID-19 vaccine. Measured with immunoSEQ multiplex PCR; TCRdb has only the in-frame clones, and not every one. Found here are some 95,000 clones, just over 85% of them singletons; the top ten hold 6.3%. The material was peripheral blood, obtained on day 0 of AZD1222 vaccination. The receptors were gathered from an adult in good health.

This chain joins TRBV27 and TRBJ2-5; 13 nucleotides agree with TRBD2. Germline V gene lookup returns CDR1 MNHEY and CDR2 SMNVEV (reference sequence). With V trimmed by 6 bases and J by 4 bases, 2 bases remained unmatched. The CDR3 contains 14 residues. CDR3 in DNA: TGTGCCAGCAGAAGGACTAGCGGGGGAGAGACCCAGTACTTC. Translated, it gives CASRRTSGGETQYF.

This sequence joins TRBV7-9 and TRBJ2-3, with a tentative D call TRBD1 (6 bases). This CDR3 has 18 amino acids. Trimming pared 1 base from V and 1 base from J, leaving 18 bases between. Germline V gene sequence: CDR1 SEHNR, CDR2 FQNEAQ (reference sequence). DNA for the CDR3: TGTGCCAGCAGCTTAGTCGTGGGGGCAAATCCCCGCACAGATACGCAGTATTTT. It translates to CASSLVVGANPRTDTQYF.

The chain combines TRBV11-1 with TRBJ2-5; D ambiguous. Trimming took 4 bases from V and 3 from J, leaving 12 bases between them. Germline V CDR1 and CDR2: SGHAT, FQDESV (reference sequence). The CDR3 contains 14 residues. Here the CDR3 DNA reads TGTGCCAGCAGCTATCCTTATGGGGAAGAGACCCAGTACTTC. Residues: CASSYPYGEETQYF.

CDR3 region: CASNPGQGAKKGSPLHF. CDR3 nucleotides: TGTGCCAGCAATCCGGGACAGGGGGCTAAAAAGGGTTCACCCCTCCACTTT. This chain uses TRBV2 with TRBJ1-6; 12 bases match TRBD1. CDR3 length equals 17 residues. Per germline, CDR1 SNHLY and CDR2 FYNNEI. Trimming removed 7 bases from V and 9 bases from J; junction bases left unmatched: 13. Using reference TRBV2 and TRBJ1-6 for the parts outside the CDR3, the full variable domain is EPEVTQTPSHQVTQMGQEVILRCVPISNHLYFYWYRQILGQKVEFLVSFYNNEISEKSEIFDDQFSVERPDGSNFTLKIRSTKLEDSAMYFCASNPGQGAKKGSPLHFGNGTRLTVT.

The V call is TRBV5-6, the J call TRBJ1-6; 11 bases fit TRBD1. This CDR3 comprises 17 residues. Per the germline V gene, CDR1 is SGHDT and CDR2 is YYEEEE. V lost 3 bases, J lost 4 bases, and 6 bases stayed unmatched. CDR3 DNA: TGTGCCAGCAGCTCTTATGGGACAGGGGGATATAATTCACCCCTCCACTTT. The encoded protein is CASSSYGTGGYNSPLHF.

The V and J genes are TRBV2 and TRBJ1-1; 8 bases are shared with TRBD1. Germline-derived CDR1 and CDR2 are SNHLY and FYNNEI. Trimming at V came to 8 bases and at J to 2 bases, leaving 19 bases not matched to a gene. The CDR3 runs 18 residues. CDR3 sequence (DNA): TGTGCCAGCCGTACCGGATCTCAGGGGGCGACCCTAAACACTGAAGCTTTCTTT. Translation gives CASRTGSQGATLNTEAFF.

V and J are TRBV5-6 and TRBJ1-6; D remains unclear. V lost 0 bases, J lost 2 bases, and 9 bases lay in between. The CDR3 is 16 residues long. CDR1 SGHDT and CDR2 YYEEEE come from the germline V gene. CDR3 DNA: TGTGCCAGCAGCTTGGGTAGGAGTGCCTATAATTCACCCCTCCACTTT. This codes for CASSLGRSAYNSPLHF.

This clone turned up a few times. The CDR3 loop reads CATVRGTSGRDEQFF. The CDR3 DNA follows: TGTGCCACCGTCCGAGGGACTAGCGGTAGGGATGAGCAGTTCTTC. J is TRBJ2-1 and V is TRBV2; 11 bases align to TRBD2. Germline V CDR1 and CDR2: SNHLY, FYNNEI. The ends lost 10 bases at V and 8 bases at J; junction bases unmatched: 13. This CDR3 contains 15 residues.

The V call is TRBV18, the J call TRBJ2-2; D is uncertain. Per germline, CDR1 KGHSH and CDR2 LQKENI. V was pared by 1 base and J by 1 base, with 10 bases between. This CDR3 has 16 amino acids. This CDR3 reads CASSPLGTGNTGELFF. The CDR3 DNA reads TGTGCCAGCTCACCACTCGGTACGGGGAACACCGGGGAGCTGTTTTTT.

This clone showed up just once. CDR3 coding DNA: TGCGCCAGCAGCTCCGGACAGGCGCGATACAATGAGCAGTTCTTC. This encodes CASSSGQARYNEQFF. The chain carries TRBV10-1 and TRBJ2-1; TRBD1 matches 7 bases. This CDR3 has 15 residues. Per germline, CDR1 WNHNN and CDR2 SYGVQD (reference sequence). Losses at the gene ends were 6 bases for V and 4 bases for J; bases not matched to a gene: 9.

The chain couples TRBV3-1 (or the pseudogene TRBV3-2) to TRBJ1-2; D not resolved. CDR1 and CDR2 (germline): LGHDT, YNNKEL (reference sequence). There are 15 residues in the CDR3. V was trimmed by 8 bases and J by 4 bases, leaving 20 bases between them. CDR3 sequence: CASFKRGEGSYGYTF. The CDR3 DNA reads TGTGCCAGCTTTAAGAGAGGCGAGGGAAGCTATGGCTACACCTTC.

The rearrangement joins TRBV11-2 to TRBJ1-6; D is unclear. Trimming took 6 bases from V and 8 from J, leaving 5 bases between them. This CDR3 is 11 amino acids long. CDR1 is SGHAT and CDR2 is FQNNGV in the germline V gene. This CDR3 is CASRKDSPLHF. DNA for the CDR3: TGTGCCAGCAGGAAGGATTCACCCCTCCACTTT. Full variable domain (remainder filled in from reference TRBV11-2 and TRBJ1-6): EAGVAQSPRYKIIEKRQSVAFWCNPISGHATLYWYQQILGQGPKLLIQFQNNGVVDDSQLPKDRFSAERLKGVDSTLKIQPAKLEDSAVYLCASRKDSPLHFGNGTRLTVT.

This sequence joins TRBV6-5 and TRBJ2-7, with 7 positions matching TRBD2. The CDR3 runs to 12 residues. The trim removed 5 bases at V and 3 bases at J, leaving 1 base unmatched. Germline-derived CDR1 and CDR2 are MNHEY and SVGAGI. The chain's CDR3 is CASSTGGYEQYF. The DNA of the CDR3 is TGTGCCAGCAGTACGGGGGGCTACGAGCAGTACTTC.

The DNA of the CDR3 is TGCAGTGCTAGTGAGGACCGGGGCCTCTTAGGGACAGATACGCAGTATTTT. This encodes CSASEDRGLLGTDTQYF. The chain recombines TRBV20-1 with TRBJ2-3; tentatively, D is TRBD1 or TRBD2 (5 bases each). Germline V gene lookup returns CDR1 DFQATT and CDR2 SNEGSKA (reference sequence). V dropped 3 bases and J dropped 3 bases, with 22 bases sitting between them. The CDR3 is made up of 17 amino acids.

This rearrangement joins TRBV9 to TRBJ2-1, with TRBD2 matching 9 bases. Germline-derived CDR1 and CDR2 are SGDLS and YYNGEE. CDR3 length: 21 residues. J gave up 5 bases and V 0 bases, and 21 bases lay outside the gene matches. CDR3 nucleotides: TGTGCCAGCAGCGTAGTGGGAACTCCGTCGACTAGCGGCTCCCCCAACAATGAGCAGTTCTTC. Protein sequence: CASSVVGTPSTSGSPNNEQFF.

This clone was counted between two and nine times. The V and J genes are TRBV7-9 and TRBJ2-3, with 7 nucleotides matching TRBD2. Germline CDR1 and CDR2: SEHNR and FQNEAQ (reference sequence). The J segment lost 1 base and the V segment lost 5 bases, leaving 15 bases of the junction unmatched. CDR3 length equals 18 residues. The CDR3 is CASSPIRGGGGGTDTQYF. The CDR3 region has the DNA TGTGCCAGCAGCCCGATACGGGGCGGGGGTGGCGGCACAGATACGCAGTATTTT.

A single count supports this clone. The chain is built from TRBV4-1 and TRBJ2-2, with unresolved D. The V gene lost 6 bases and the J gene lost 0 bases, with 5 bases spanning the gap. Germline V gene data show CDR1 as MGHRA and CDR2 as YSYEKL. The CDR3 has 13 amino acids. The CDR3 nucleotides are TGCGCCAGCAGAGCGACGAACACCGGGGAGCTGTTTTTT. It is translated as CASRATNTGELFF.

CDR3 sequence: CASSLGLATQETQYF. The CDR3 region has the DNA TGTGCCAGCAGCTTGGGACTAGCGACTCAAGAGACCCAGTACTTC. The chain combines TRBV5-8 with TRBJ2-5; 8 bases agree with TRBD2. V dropped 0 bases and J dropped 2; count of bases not matched to a gene: 3. From germline, CDR1 is SGHTS and CDR2 YDEGEE. The CDR3 is made up of 15 amino acids.